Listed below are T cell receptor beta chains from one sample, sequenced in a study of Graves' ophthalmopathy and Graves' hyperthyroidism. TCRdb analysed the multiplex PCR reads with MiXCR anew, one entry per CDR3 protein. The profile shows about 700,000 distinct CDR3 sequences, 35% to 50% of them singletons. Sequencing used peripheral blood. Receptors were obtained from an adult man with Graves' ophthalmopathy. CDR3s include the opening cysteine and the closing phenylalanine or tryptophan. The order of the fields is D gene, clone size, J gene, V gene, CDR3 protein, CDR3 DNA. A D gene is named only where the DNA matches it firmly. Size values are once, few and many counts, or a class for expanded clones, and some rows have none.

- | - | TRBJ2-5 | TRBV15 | CATSREAQPQYF | TGTGCCACCAGCAGAGAGGCTCAGCCCCAGTACTTC
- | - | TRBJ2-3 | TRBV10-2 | CASSDQTGDTQYF | TGCGCCAGCAGTGATCAGACCGGGGATACGCAGTATTTT
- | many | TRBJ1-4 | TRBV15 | CATSRGGESNEKLFF | TGTGCCACCAGCAGAGGGGGCGAATCTAATGAAAAACTGTTTTTT
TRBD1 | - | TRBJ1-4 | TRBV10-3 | CAIRDRGLADEKLFF | TGTGCCATCCGGGACAGGGGACTGGCTGATGAAAAACTGTTTTTT
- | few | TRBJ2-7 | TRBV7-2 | CASSREQGIGYEQYF | TGTGCCAGCTCAAGAGAACAGGGAATCGGCTACGAGCAGTACTTC
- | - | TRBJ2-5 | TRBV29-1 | CSSRHREKRETQYF | TGCAGCTCCCGACACAGGGAGAAGCGAGAGACCCAGTACTTC
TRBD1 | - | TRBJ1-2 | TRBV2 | CASSVETGLYGYTF | TGTGCCAGCAGTGTAGAGACAGGGCTCTATGGCTACACCTTC
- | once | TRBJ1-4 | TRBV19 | CASSTEGRTKLFF | TGTGCCAGTAGTACAGAGGGACGGACGAAACTGTTTTTT
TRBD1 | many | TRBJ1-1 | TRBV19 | CASTPGQTNTEAFF | TGTGCCAGTACTCCGGGACAGACGAACACTGAAGCTTTCTTT
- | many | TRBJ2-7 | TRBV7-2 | CASGPFSGSNEQYF | TGTGCCAGCGGACCTTTCTCGGGATCCAACGAGCAGTACTTC
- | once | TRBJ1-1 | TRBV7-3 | CASSSPGLGRSFIGNTEAFF | TGTGCCAGCAGCTCTCCGGGACTGGGTCGTTCTTTCATCGGGAACACTGAAGCTTTCTTT
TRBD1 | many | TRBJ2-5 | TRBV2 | CASRDKTGEETQYF | TGTGCCAGCAGGGACAAGACAGGGGAAGAGACCCAGTACTTC
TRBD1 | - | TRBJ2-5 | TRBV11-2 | CASSLGQGVFSETQYF | TGTGCCAGCAGCCTAGGACAGGGCGTTTTTAGTGAGACCCAGTACTTC
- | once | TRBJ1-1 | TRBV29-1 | CSLGARTEAFF | TGCAGCTTGGGGGCTCGGACTGAAGCTTTCTTT
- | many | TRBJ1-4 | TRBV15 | CATSRERTDFEKLFF | TGTGCCACCAGCAGAGAACGGACAGACTTTGAAAAACTGTTTTTT
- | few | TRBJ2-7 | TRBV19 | CASSIDDGYYEQYF | TGTGCCAGTAGTATTGATGATGGTTATTACGAGCAGTACTTC
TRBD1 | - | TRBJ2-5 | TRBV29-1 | CSQEGTAPETQYF | TGCAGCCAAGAAGGGACAGCCCCAGAGACCCAGTACTTC
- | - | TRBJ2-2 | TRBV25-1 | CASQEGPGELFF | TGTGCCAGCCAAGAAGGCCCCGGGGAGCTGTTTTTT
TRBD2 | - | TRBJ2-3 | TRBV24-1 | CASRESFAGVRDTQYF | TGTGCCAGCAGGGAGAGTTTTGCGGGGGTTAGAGATACGCAGTATTTT
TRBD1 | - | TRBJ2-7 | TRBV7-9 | CASSPPRQGGEQYF | TGTGCCAGCAGTCCCCCCAGACAGGGGGGAGAGCAGTACTTC
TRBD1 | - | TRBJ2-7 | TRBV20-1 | CSATNIDQGASYF | TGCAGTGCTACGAATATAGACCAGGGGGCCTCGTACTTC
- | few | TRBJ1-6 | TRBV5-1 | CASSSGLNSPLHF | TGTGCCAGCAGTTCAGGGTTAAATTCACCCCTCCACTTT
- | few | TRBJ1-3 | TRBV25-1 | CASSDSAGGFLTSGNTIYF | TGTGCCAGCAGTGATAGTGCCGGGGGATTCCTAACCTCTGGAAACACCATATATTTT
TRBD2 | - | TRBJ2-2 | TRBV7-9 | CASSQGLAENTGELFF | TGTGCCAGCAGCCAAGGACTAGCGGAGAACACCGGGGAGCTGTTTTTT
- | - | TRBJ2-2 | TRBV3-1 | CASSHEKTGELFF | TGTGCCAGCAGCCACGAGAAAACCGGGGAGCTGTTTTTT
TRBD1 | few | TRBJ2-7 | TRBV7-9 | CASSYEGASYEQYF | TGTGCCAGCAGTTACGAGGGGGCCTCCTACGAGCAGTACTTC
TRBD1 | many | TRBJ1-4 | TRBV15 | CATSRVYFTGGDEKLFF | TGTGCCACCAGCAGAGTTTACTTTACAGGGGGCGATGAAAAACTGTTTTTT
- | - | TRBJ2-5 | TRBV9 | CASSGLGLETQYF | TGTGCCAGCAGCGGTCTGGGCCTGGAGACCCAGTACTTC